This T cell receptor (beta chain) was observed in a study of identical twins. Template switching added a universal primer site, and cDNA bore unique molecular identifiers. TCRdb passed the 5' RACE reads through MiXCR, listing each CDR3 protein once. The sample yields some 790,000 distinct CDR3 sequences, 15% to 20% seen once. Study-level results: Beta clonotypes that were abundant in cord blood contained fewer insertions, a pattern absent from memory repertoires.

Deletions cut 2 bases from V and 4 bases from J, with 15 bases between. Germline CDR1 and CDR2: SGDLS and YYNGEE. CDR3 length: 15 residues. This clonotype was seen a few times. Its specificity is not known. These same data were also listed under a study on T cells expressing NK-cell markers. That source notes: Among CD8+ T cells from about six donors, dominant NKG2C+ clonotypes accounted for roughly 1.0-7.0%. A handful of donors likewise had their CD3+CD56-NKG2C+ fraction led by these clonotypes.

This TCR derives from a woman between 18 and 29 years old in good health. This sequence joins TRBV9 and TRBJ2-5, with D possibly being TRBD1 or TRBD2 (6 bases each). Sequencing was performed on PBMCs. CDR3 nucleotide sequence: TGTGCCAGCAGCGTCGCCCCCGGGGGCTCAGAGACCCAGTACTTC. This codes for CASSVAPGGSETQYF. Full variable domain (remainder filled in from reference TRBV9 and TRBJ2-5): DSGVTQTPKHLITATGQRVTLRCSPRSGDLSVYWYQQSLDQGLQFLIQYYNGEERAKGNILERFSAQQFPDLHSELNLSSLELGDSALYFCASSVAPGGSETQYFGPGTRLLVL.